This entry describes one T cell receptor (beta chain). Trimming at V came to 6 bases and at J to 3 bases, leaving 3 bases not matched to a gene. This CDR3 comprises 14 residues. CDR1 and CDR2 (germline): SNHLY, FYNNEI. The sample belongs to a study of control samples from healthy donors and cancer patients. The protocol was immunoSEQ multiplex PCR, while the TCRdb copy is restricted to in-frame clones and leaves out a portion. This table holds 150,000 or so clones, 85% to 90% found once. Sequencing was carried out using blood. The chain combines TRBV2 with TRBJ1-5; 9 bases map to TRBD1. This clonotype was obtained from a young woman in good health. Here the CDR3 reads CASRDRGINQPQHF. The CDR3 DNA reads TGTGCCAGCAGGGACAGGGGTATCAATCAGCCCCAGCATTTT.